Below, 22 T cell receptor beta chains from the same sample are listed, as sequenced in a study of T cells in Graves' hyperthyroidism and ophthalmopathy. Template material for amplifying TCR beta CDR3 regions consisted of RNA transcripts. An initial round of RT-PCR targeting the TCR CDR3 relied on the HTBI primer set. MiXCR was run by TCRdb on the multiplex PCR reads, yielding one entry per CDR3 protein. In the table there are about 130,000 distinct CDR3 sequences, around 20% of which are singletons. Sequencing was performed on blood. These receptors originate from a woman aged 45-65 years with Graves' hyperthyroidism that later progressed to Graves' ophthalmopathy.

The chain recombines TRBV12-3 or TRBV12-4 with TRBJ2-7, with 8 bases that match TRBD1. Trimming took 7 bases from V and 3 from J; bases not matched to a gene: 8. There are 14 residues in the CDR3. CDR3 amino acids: CASTATGELYEQYF. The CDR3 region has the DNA TGTGCCAGCACCGCGACAGGGGAACTCTACGAGCAGTACTTC.

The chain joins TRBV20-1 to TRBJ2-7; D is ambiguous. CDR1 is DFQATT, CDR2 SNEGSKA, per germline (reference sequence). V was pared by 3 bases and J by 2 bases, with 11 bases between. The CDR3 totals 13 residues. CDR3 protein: CSARIVEPYEQYF. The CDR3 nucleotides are TGCAGTGCTAGGATCGTTGAACCCTACGAGCAGTACTTC.

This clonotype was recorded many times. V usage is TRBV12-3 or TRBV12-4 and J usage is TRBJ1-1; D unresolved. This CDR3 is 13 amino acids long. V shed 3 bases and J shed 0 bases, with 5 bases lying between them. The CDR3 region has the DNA TGTGCCAGCAGTTTCGCAATGAACACTGAAGCTTTCTTT. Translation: CASSFAMNTEAFF.

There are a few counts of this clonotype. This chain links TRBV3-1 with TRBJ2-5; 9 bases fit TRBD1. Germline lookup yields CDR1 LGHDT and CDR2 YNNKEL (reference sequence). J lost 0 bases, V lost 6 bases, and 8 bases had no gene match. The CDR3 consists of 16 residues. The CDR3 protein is CASRPFGQGHQETQYF. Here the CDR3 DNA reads TGTGCCAGCAGACCCTTCGGACAGGGGCACCAAGAGACCCAGTACTTC.

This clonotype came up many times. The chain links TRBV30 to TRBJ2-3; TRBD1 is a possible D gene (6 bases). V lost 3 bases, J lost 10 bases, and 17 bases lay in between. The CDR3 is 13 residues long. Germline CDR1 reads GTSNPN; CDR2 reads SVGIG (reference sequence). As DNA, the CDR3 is TGTGCCTGGAGCGTGGTGGGGGCGGGTTCGCAGTATTTT. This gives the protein CAWSVVGAGSQYF. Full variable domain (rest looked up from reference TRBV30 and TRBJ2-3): SQTIHQWPATLVQPVGSPLSLECTVEGTSNPNLYWYRQAAGRGLQLLFYSVGIGQISSEVPQNLSASRPQDRQFILSSKKLLLSDSGFYLCAWSVVGAGSQYFGPGTRLTVL.

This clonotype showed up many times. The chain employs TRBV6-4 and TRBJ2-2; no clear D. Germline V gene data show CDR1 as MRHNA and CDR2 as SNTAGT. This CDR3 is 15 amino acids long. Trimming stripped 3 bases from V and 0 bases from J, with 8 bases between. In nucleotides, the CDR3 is TGTGCCAGCAGTGAAGGCAGTACGAACACCGGGGAGCTGTTTTTT. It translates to CASSEGSTNTGELFF.

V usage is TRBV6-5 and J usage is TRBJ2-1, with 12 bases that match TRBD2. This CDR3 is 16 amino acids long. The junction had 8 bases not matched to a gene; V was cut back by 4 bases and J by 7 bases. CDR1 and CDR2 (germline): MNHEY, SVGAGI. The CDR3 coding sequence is TGTGCCAGCAGTTCGCTAGCGGGAGGGCGGGTGAATGAGCAGTTCTTC. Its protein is CASSSLAGGRVNEQFF.

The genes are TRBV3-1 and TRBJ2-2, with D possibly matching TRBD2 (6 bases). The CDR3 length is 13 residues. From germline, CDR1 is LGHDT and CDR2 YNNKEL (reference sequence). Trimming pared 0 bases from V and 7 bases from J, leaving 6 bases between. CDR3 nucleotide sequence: TGTGCCAGCAGCCAAGAGGGGGGCGGGGAGCTGTTTTTT. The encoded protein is CASSQEGGGELFF.

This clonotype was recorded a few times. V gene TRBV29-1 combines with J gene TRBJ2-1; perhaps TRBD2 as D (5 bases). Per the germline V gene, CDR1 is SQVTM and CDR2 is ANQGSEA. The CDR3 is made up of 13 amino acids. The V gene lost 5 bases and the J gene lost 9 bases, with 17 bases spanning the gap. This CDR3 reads CSVRRDQAGEQFF. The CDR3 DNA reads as TGCAGCGTTCGACGGGATCAGGCGGGTGAGCAGTTCTTC.

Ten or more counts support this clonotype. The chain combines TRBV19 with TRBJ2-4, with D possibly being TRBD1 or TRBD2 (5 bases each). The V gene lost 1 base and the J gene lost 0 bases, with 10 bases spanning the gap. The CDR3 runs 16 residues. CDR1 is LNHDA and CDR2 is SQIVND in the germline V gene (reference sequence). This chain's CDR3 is CASSIGGTLAKNIQYF. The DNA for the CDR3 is TGTGCCAGTAGTATAGGAGGGACCCTAGCCAAAAACATTCAGTACTTC.

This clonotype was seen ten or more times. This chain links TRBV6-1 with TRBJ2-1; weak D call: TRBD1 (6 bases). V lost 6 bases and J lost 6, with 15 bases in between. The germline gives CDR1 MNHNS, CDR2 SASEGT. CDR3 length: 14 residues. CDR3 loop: CASRRDINGNEQFF. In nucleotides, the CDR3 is TGTGCCAGCAGACGGGACATCAATGGCAATGAGCAGTTCTTC.

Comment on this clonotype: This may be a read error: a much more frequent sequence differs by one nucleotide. The CDR3 protein is CASSPQGTFNQPQHF. Written as DNA, the CDR3 is TGTGCCAGCTCACCACAGGGCACCTTTAATCAGCCCCAGCATTTT. This chain links TRBV18 with TRBJ1-5; D gene uncertain. Deletions cut 1 base from V and 4 bases from J, with 11 bases between. This CDR3 is 15 amino acids long. CDR1 and CDR2 from the germline V gene are KGHSH and LQKENI. Supplemented by reference TRBV18 and TRBJ1-5, the full variable domain reads NAGVMQNPRHLVRRRGQEARLRCSPMKGHSHVYWYRQLPEEGLKFMVYLQKENIIDESGMPKERFSAEFPKEGPSILRIQQVVRGDSAAYFCASSPQGTFNQPQHFGDGTRLSIL.

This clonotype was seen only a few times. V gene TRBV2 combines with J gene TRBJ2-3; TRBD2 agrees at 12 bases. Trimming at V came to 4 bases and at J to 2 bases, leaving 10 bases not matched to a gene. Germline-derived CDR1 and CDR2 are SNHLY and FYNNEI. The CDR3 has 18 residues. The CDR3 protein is CASSGKLAGGPDTDTQYF. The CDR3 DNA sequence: TGTGCCAGCAGTGGGAAGCTAGCGGGAGGGCCGGACACAGATACGCAGTATTTT.

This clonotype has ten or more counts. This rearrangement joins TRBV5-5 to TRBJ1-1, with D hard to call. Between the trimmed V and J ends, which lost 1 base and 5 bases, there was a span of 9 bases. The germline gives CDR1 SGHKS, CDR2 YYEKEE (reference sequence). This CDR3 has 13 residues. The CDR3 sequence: CASSLYGETEAFF. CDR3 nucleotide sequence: TGTGCCAGCAGCTTGTACGGGGAAACTGAAGCTTTCTTT.

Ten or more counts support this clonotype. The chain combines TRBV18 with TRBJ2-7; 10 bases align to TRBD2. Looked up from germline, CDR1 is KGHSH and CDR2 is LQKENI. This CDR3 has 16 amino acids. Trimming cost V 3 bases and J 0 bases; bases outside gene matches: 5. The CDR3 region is CASSPRTSGHSYEQYF. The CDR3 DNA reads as TGTGCCAGCTCACCGCGGACTAGCGGACACTCCTACGAGCAGTACTTC.

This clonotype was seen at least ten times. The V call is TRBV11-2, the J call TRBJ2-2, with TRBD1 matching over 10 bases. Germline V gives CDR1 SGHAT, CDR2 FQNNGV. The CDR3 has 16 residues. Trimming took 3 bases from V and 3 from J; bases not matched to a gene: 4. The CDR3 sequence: CASSFGGQGYTGELFF. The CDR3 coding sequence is TGTGCCAGCAGCTTTGGGGGACAGGGGTACACCGGGGAGCTGTTTTTT.

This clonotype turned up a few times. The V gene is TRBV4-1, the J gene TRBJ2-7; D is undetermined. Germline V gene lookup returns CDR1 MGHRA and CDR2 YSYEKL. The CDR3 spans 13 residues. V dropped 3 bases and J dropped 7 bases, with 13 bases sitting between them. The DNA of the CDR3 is TGCGCCAGCAGCCAGGACCGGATAGGGGAGCAGTACTTC. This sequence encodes CASSQDRIGEQYF.

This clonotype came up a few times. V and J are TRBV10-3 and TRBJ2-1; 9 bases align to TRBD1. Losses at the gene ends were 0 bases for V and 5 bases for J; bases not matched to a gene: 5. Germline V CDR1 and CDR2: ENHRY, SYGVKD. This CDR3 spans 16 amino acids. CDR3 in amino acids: CAISESRGQGNNEQFF. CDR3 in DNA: TGTGCCATCAGTGAGTCTAGGGGACAGGGCAACAATGAGCAGTTCTTC.

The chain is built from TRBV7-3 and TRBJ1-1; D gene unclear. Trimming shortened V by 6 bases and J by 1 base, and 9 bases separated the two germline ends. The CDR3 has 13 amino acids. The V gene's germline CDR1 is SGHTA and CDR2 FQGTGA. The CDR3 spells CASSPRSNTEAFF. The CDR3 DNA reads TGTGCCAGCAGTCCTCGGTCGAACACTGAAGCTTTCTTT.

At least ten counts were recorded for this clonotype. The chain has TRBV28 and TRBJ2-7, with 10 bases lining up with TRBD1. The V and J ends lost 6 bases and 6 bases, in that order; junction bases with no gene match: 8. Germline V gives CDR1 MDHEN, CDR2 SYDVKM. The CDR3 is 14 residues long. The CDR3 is CASRPGQGVGEQYF. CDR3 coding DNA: TGTGCCAGCAGACCTGGACAGGGGGTAGGCGAGCAGTACTTC.

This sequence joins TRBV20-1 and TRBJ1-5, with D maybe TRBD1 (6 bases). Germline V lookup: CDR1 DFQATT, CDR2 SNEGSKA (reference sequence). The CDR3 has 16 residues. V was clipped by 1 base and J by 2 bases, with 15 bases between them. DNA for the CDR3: TGCAGTGCTAGAGGTGAACTACAGGGAGGCAATCAGCCCCAGCATTTT. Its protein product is CSARGELQGGNQPQHF.

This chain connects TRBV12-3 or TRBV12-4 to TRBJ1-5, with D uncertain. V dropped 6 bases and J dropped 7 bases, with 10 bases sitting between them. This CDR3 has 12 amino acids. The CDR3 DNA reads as TGTGCCAGCAGCCCCAGGAGGCAGCCCCAGCATTTT. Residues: CASSPRRQPQHF.